Following are 27 T cell receptor beta chains from one sample sequenced in a study of blood T cell repertoires in COVID-19. Clones were sequenced by immunoSEQ multiplex PCR, and TCRdb holds only the in-frame ones, with some missing. Seen here are over 130,000 clones, 85% to 90% observed once, and the top ten hold 5% to 6%. The sequencing sample was made of peripheral blood. These receptors were taken from a human donor in a cohort sampled during active COVID-19.

The V and J genes are TRBV9 and TRBJ2-3; 12 bases line up with TRBD2. The V and J ends lost 3 bases and 5 bases, in that order; junction bases with no gene match: 7. CDR3 length equals 16 residues. Germline V gives CDR1 SGDLS, CDR2 YYNGEE. CDR3 in amino acids: CASSDSSGGAGDTQYF. The CDR3 DNA follows: TGTGCCAGCAGCGACTCTAGCGGGGGGGCCGGAGATACGCAGTATTTT.

The rearrangement uses TRBV15 and TRBJ1-4, with no clear D. V was pared by 0 bases and J by 5 bases, with 10 bases between. Germline CDR1 LNHNV, CDR2 YYDKDF (reference sequence). CDR3 length equals 15 residues. CDR3 bases: TGTGCCACCAGCAGAGATTTGGCATGGAATGAAAAACTGTTTTTT. Amino acid sequence: CATSRDLAWNEKLFF.

About this clone: Other nucleotide sequences in the sample specify the same CDR3. This sequence joins TRBV7-9 and TRBJ2-3; D not resolved. There are 14 residues in the CDR3. Germline V gene sequence: CDR1 SEHNR, CDR2 FQNEAQ (reference sequence). V was pared by 0 bases and J by 6 bases, with 10 bases between. CDR3 loop: CASSLAQATDTQYF. The CDR3 DNA is TGTGCCAGCAGCTTAGCGCAGGCTACTGATACGCAGTATTTT. Full variable domain (rest looked up from reference TRBV7-9 and TRBJ2-3): DTGVSQNPRHKITKRGQNVTFRCDPISEHNRLYWYRQTLGQGPEFLTYFQNEAQLEKSRLLSDRFSAERPKGSFSTLEIQRTEQGDSAMYLCASSLAQATDTQYFGPGTRLTVL.

The gene calls are TRBV7-9 and TRBJ1-5; tentatively, D is TRBD1 (6 bases). The CDR3 sequence is 13 residues long. V was clipped by 5 bases and J by 4 bases, with 9 bases between them. Germline values: CDR1 SEHNR, CDR2 FQNEAQ (reference sequence). This CDR3 is CASSAGQNQPQHF. The CDR3 coding sequence is TGTGCCAGCAGCGCAGGACAGAATCAGCCCCAGCATTTT.

The rearrangement uses TRBV20-1 and TRBJ2-3, with a weak D call TRBD2 (6 bases). V lost 6 bases and J lost 6, with 10 bases in between. The length of the CDR3 is 11 residues. In germline, CDR1 is DFQATT, CDR2 SNEGSKA (reference sequence). The CDR3 DNA is TGCAGTGCCATAGGGAGGGATACGCAGTATTTT. Translated, it gives CSAIGRDTQYF.

The chain has TRBV28 and TRBJ1-1; 8 positions match TRBD1. Trimming cost V 6 bases and J 0 bases; bases outside gene matches: 6. Germline V gene lookup returns CDR1 MDHEN and CDR2 SYDVKM. There are 15 residues in the CDR3. The CDR3 region has the DNA TGTGCCAGCAGGCAGGGGGCTGACTTGAACACTGAAGCTTTCTTT. Protein: CASRQGADLNTEAFF.

This chain joins TRBV19 and TRBJ1-5, with a possible D match to TRBD1 (5 bases). V was trimmed by 0 bases and J by 7 bases, leaving 7 bases between them. Looked up from germline, CDR1 is LNHDA and CDR2 is SQIVND (reference sequence). The CDR3 length is 13 residues. CDR3 DNA: TGTGCCAGTAGTATAGACAGGGTCCAGCCCCAGCATTTT. This translates into CASSIDRVQPQHF.

The chain joins TRBV7-9 to TRBJ1-1, with 9 bases that match TRBD1. Trimming at V came to 5 bases and at J to 5 bases, leaving 12 bases not matched to a gene. The CDR3 loop spans 16 amino acids. The germline V gene encodes CDR1 SEHNR and CDR2 FQNEAQ (reference sequence). The CDR3 loop is CASSLGTGHRGTEAFF. The CDR3 bases are TGTGCCAGCAGCCTCGGGACAGGGCACCGAGGGACTGAAGCTTTCTTT.

This chain uses TRBV28 with TRBJ2-1; the D gene is possibly TRBD2 (7 bases). Germline values: CDR1 MDHEN, CDR2 SYDVKM. Trimming took 6 bases from V and 12 from J, leaving 15 bases between them. The CDR3 covers 12 residues. In DNA form, the CDR3 reads TGTGCCAGCAGCCGAGGGGGGGGGTGGCAGTTCTTC. Amino acid sequence: CASSRGGGWQFF.

This clone was found once. The chain links TRBV16 to TRBJ1-1; possibly TRBD1 for D (5 bases). Trimming stripped 0 bases from V and 3 bases from J, with 11 bases between. The CDR3 consists of 15 residues. CDR1 and CDR2 from the germline V gene are KGHSY and FQNENV. CDR3 DNA: TGTGCCAGCAGCCAATCGGGGGGGAGTTACACTGAAGCTTTCTTT. It yields the protein CASSQSGGSYTEAFF.

For this clone: Other DNA sequences within the sample encode an identical CDR3. The chain couples TRBV5-1 to TRBJ2-7; the match to TRBD1 covers 8 bases. The V segment lost 2 bases and the J segment 6 bases; nucleotides outside the gene matches: 7. CDR3 size: 14 residues. The germline V gene encodes CDR1 SGHRS and CDR2 YFSETQ. CDR3 loop: CASSLGTGTGEQYF. As DNA, the CDR3 is TGCGCCAGCAGCTTAGGGACAGGAACGGGCGAGCAGTACTTC.

The chain combines TRBV5-5 with TRBJ2-7; 9 nucleotides agree with TRBD1. The CDR3 consists of 14 residues. V trimming: 4 bases; J trimming: 6 bases; junction bases outside the gene matches: 8. The V gene's germline CDR1 is SGHKS and CDR2 YYEKEE (reference sequence). The CDR3: CASSSLQGASEQYF. CDR3 coding DNA: TGTGCCAGCAGCAGTCTACAGGGGGCATCCGAGCAGTACTTC.

The gene calls are TRBV5-4 and TRBJ2-1; 12 positions match TRBD2. The CDR3 covers 16 residues. Germline values: CDR1 SGHNT, CDR2 YYREEE (reference sequence). V gave up 0 bases and J gave up 5 bases; unmatched junction bases: 3. The CDR3 nucleotides read TGTGCCAGCAGCTTGGCTAGCGGGAGGGGAAACAATGAGCAGTTCTTC. Protein: CASSLASGRGNNEQFF.

This chain connects TRBV30 to TRBJ1-1; D possibly corresponds to TRBD1 (6 bases). Trimming took 2 bases from V and 6 from J, leaving 10 bases between them. The germline gives CDR1 GTSNPN, CDR2 SVGIG (reference sequence). This CDR3 has 12 amino acids. The CDR3, as DNA: TGTGCCTGGAGTTTCCGACAGGCTGAAGCTTTCTTT. Translation: CAWSFRQAEAFF.

The J gene is TRBJ2-4, the V gene TRBV28; D not resolved. Trimming shortened V by 2 bases and J by 3 bases, and 11 bases separated the two germline ends. The CDR3 covers 15 residues. Germline CDR1 reads MDHEN; CDR2 reads SYDVKM. CDR3 region: CASSLDWASKNIQYF. The DNA of the CDR3 is TGTGCCAGCAGTTTAGATTGGGCCAGCAAAAACATTCAGTACTTC.

This clone was seen just once. The rearrangement uses TRBV27 and TRBJ1-2, with 9 bases that match TRBD1. The germline CDR1 and CDR2 sequences are MNHEY and SMNVEV (reference sequence). The CDR3 is made up of 14 amino acids. The trim removed 6 bases at V and 8 bases at J, leaving 10 bases unmatched. The CDR3 region has the DNA TGTGCCAGCAGGGGGACAGGGAGCGGTGGGGGCTACACCTTC. It is translated as CASRGTGSGGGYTF.

This rearrangement joins TRBV19 to TRBJ2-1; TRBD2 might be the D (5 bases). This CDR3 is 12 amino acids long. Per the germline V gene, CDR1 is LNHDA and CDR2 is SQIVND (reference sequence). Trimming removed 8 bases from V and 0 bases from J, with 5 bases in between. In nucleotides, the CDR3 is TGTGCCAGTGGGAGCTCCTACAATGAGCAGTTCTTC. Amino acid sequence: CASGSSYNEQFF.

The V and J genes are TRBV4-2 and TRBJ1-5, with D tentatively TRBD1 (6 bases). The germline gives CDR1 LGHNA, CDR2 YNFKEQ. Deletions cut 4 bases from V and 2 bases from J, with 15 bases between. The CDR3 length is 16 residues. The CDR3 spells CASSRSTGRGNQPQHF. CDR3 DNA sequence: TGTGCCAGCAGCCGCTCCACAGGGAGGGGCAATCAGCCCCAGCATTTT.

The chain employs TRBV15 and TRBJ1-3; unclear D gene. CDR1 is LNHNV, CDR2 YYDKDF, per germline (reference sequence). Trimming took off 0 bases at V and 1 base at J, with 10 bases between the two ends. The CDR3 runs to 16 residues. CDR3 protein: CATSRESAVSGNTIYF. For the CDR3, the DNA is TGTGCCACCAGCAGAGAGTCGGCGGTATCTGGAAACACCATATATTTT.

This chain links TRBV6-6 with TRBJ1-2; a possible D gene is TRBD1 (6 bases). V lost 6 bases and J lost 5, with 13 bases in between. From germline, CDR1 is MNHNY and CDR2 SVGAGI (reference sequence). The CDR3 has 13 amino acids. CDR3 in DNA: TGTGCCAGCAGCCATACAGGGTTATATGGCTACACCTTC. This sequence encodes CASSHTGLYGYTF.

The chain is built from TRBV2 and TRBJ1-2; D is ambiguous. Trimming left V 6 bases short and J 7 bases short, with 18 bases between. From germline, CDR1 is SNHLY and CDR2 FYNNEI. This CDR3 region has 14 residues. The DNA for the CDR3 is TGTGCCAGCAGCACCAATGGACTCCGAGGTGGCTACACCTTC. Its translation: CASSTNGLRGGYTF.

This chain links TRBV4-1 with TRBJ2-2; 11 bases map to TRBD2. Unmatched junction bases numbered 6, after V lost 4 bases and J lost 2 bases. The germline gives CDR1 MGHRA, CDR2 YSYEKL. CDR3 length: 17 amino acids. This chain's CDR3 is CASSPGLAVPNTGELFF. The CDR3 nucleotides are TGCGCCAGCAGCCCGGGACTAGCGGTTCCTAACACCGGGGAGCTGTTTTTT.

The chain recombines TRBV5-4 with TRBJ2-3; 14 bases align to TRBD2. This CDR3 contains 17 residues. Germline V gene data show CDR1 as SGHNT and CDR2 as YYREEE (reference sequence). The V segment lost 0 bases and the J segment 1 base; nucleotides outside the gene matches: 1. The CDR3 sequence: CASSLGLAGGRTDTQYF. In nucleotides, the CDR3 is TGTGCCAGCAGCTTGGGACTAGCGGGAGGGCGCACAGATACGCAGTATTTT.

The rearrangement joins TRBV7-9 to TRBJ2-5; 7 nucleotides align to TRBD1. CDR3 length: 14 residues. Trimming took 7 bases from V and 1 from J; bases not matched to a gene: 6. Germline V lookup: CDR1 SEHNR, CDR2 FQNEAQ (reference sequence). Here the CDR3 reads CASTYRDSQETQYF. Written as DNA, the CDR3 is TGTGCCAGCACATACCGGGACAGCCAAGAGACCCAGTACTTC.

The CDR3 DNA is TGTGCCACCAGCTCCCGGAGGGGTGACACTGAAGCTTTCTTT. Translated, it gives CATSSRRGDTEAFF. J is TRBJ1-1 and V is TRBV15; a possible D gene is TRBD1 (5 bases). CDR1 is LNHNV, CDR2 YYDKDF, per germline (reference sequence). The length of the CDR3 is 14 residues. Trimming stripped 5 bases from V and 3 bases from J, with 13 bases between.

J is TRBJ1-2 and V is TRBV6-2 or TRBV6-3; D ambiguous. The V gene lost 1 base and the J gene lost 7 bases, with 13 bases spanning the gap. Germline V gives CDR1 MNHEY, CDR2 SVGEGT. The CDR3 spans 14 residues. CDR3 amino acids: CASSYLASSGGYTF. The DNA of the CDR3 is TGTGCCAGCAGTTACTTGGCCTCGTCGGGTGGCTACACCTTC.

The rearrangement uses TRBV30 and TRBJ1-6, with 8 bases aligning to TRBD1. V dropped 4 bases and J dropped 9; count of bases not matched to a gene: 5. Looked up from germline, CDR1 is GTSNPN and CDR2 is SVGIG (reference sequence). The CDR3 loop spans 13 amino acids. CDR3 DNA: TGTGCCTGGAATTCCGGGACAGGTTCACCCCTCCACTTT. Translation gives CAWNSGTGSPLHF. The variable domain in full, with the rest retrieved from reference TRBV30 and TRBJ1-6, is SQTIHQWPATLVQPVGSPLSLECTVEGTSNPNLYWYRQAAGRGLQLLFYSVGIGQISSEVPQNLSASRPQDRQFILSSKKLLLSDSGFYLCAWNSGTGSPLHFGNGTRLTVT.